This TCR beta chain was recovered during a study of early stage breast cancer tumors. Study as a whole: Of around 15 invasive breast tumors, about a dozen were hormone receptor-positive, HER2-negative. General study results and limits: Blood repertoires resembled normal breast more than tumor. Most shared enriched TCRB sequences were commonly generated ones.

Tissue for this sample was collected 2-4 cm from the breast tumor. This clone was seen once. Antigen: not known. Libraries were prepared by immunoSEQ multiplex PCR; TCRdb keeps only in-frame clonotypes and omits some of them. This table has some 8,400 clones, 77% appearing once. The source is a person aged 55-75 years with breast cancer. Sequenced input: normal breast tissue next to the tumor.

As DNA, the CDR3 is TGTGCCAGCAGCTTACAGGGGGCGCCCACTGAAGCTTTCTTT. It yields the protein CASSLQGAPTEAFF. This chain links TRBV28 with TRBJ1-1, with 9 bases aligning to TRBD1. Germline assignment: CDR1 MDHEN and CDR2 SYDVKM. CDR3 length equals 14 residues. J gave up 4 bases and V 6 bases, and 6 bases lay outside the gene matches. Filled out from reference TRBV28 and TRBJ1-1, the complete variable domain reads DVKVTQSSRYLVKRTGEKVFLECVQDMDHENMFWYRQDPGLGLRLIYFSYDVKMKEKGDIPEGYSVSREKKERFSLILESASTNQTSMYLCASSLQGAPTEAFFGQGTRLTVV.